A selection of T cell receptor beta chains follows, all from one sample in a study of shared clonotypes between healthy human individuals. TCRdb's table, derived via immunoSEQ multiplex PCR, lists solely in-frame clones and lacks some. The sample has more than 400,000 clones; over 75% are singletons. Sequencing used PBMCs. These receptors originate from a woman aged 40 to 50 in good health. Some clones in this sample may be carry-over from other donors' samples. Each CDR3 is given with its conserved first and last residue. A D gene is named only where the DNA matches it firmly. Size values are once, few and many counts, or a class for expanded clones, and some rows have none.

TRBJ2-5 TRBV7-2 NA NA TGTGCCAGCAGTAGGAGAGGTGGATTGGAGACCCAGTACTTC CASSRRGGLETQYF
TRBJ2-3 TRBV9 TRBD2 NA TGTGCCAGCAGCGTAGAACTAGCGGGAGCGGATACGCAGTATTTT CASSVELAGADTQYF
TRBJ1-5 TRBV7-9 NA few TGTGCCAGCAGCAGGGGACCCCCTGTTAACAATCAGCCCCAGCATTTT CASSRGPPVNNQPQHF
TRBJ1-3 TRBV7-2 TRBD1 NA TGTGCCAGCAGTTACAGCTCGACAGGGACTGGAAACACCATATATTTT CASSYSSTGTGNTIYF
TRBJ1-2 TRBV27 NA NA TGTGCCAGCAGTTCCGGGACGGTGAGGGGCTACACCTTC CASSSGTVRGYTF
TRBJ2-7 TRBV9 TRBD2 many TGTGCCAGCAGCGTAGAGGGGACTAGCTTTTACGAGCAGTACTTC CASSVEGTSFYEQYF
TRBJ1-4 TRBV29-1 NA NA TGCAGCGTTGAAGAAAGGAAAAAGGGAGTTGAAAAACTGTTTTTT CSVEERKKGVEKLFF
TRBJ2-3 TRBV5-1 NA once TGCGCCAGCAGCGCCGGAGGGCAGGGGAAGATTACGCAGTATTTT CASSAGGQGKITQYF
TRBJ1-1 TRBV7-2 NA NA TGTGCCAGTAGCCTGACAAGCAGGGTAGGAGCTTTCTTT CASSLTSRVGAFF
TRBJ2-7 TRBV5-1 TRBD1 many TGCGCCAGCAGCTTTACCGGGACAGGGGAAGGAGAGCAGTACTTC CASSFTGTGEGEQYF
TRBJ1-4 TRBV5-4 NA NA TGTGCCAGCAGCTTGGGGAGTTCAGGTGAAAAACTGTTTTTT CASSLGSSGEKLFF
TRBJ1-2 TRBV30 TRBD1 NA TGTGCCTGGAGTCCAGGGGGGGACTATGGCTACACCTTC CAWSPGGDYGYTF
TRBJ1-1 TRBV19 NA few TGTGCCACCGCCCAGGGATCCGCGAACACTGAAGCTTTCTTT CATAQGSANTEAFF
TRBJ2-2 TRBV11-3 TRBD2 NA TGTGCCAGCAGCCAAACTAGCGGGATCAACACCGGGGAGCTGTTTTTT CASSQTSGINTGELFF
TRBJ2-3 TRBV4-3 TRBD2 NA TGCGCCAGCAGCCAAGCTAGCACAGCGGGGATGACAGATACGCAGTATTTT CASSQASTAGMTDTQYF
TRBJ2-5 TRBV15 TRBD2 NA TGTGCCACCAGCAGAGATCGCAGGACTAGAGAGACCCAGTACTTC CATSRDRRTRETQYF
TRBJ2-7 TRBV4-1 TRBD1 few TGCGCCAGCAGCCAACAAGGGACAGGGGGATACGAGCAGTACTTC CASSQQGTGGYEQYF
TRBJ1-2 TRBV6-5 NA NA TGTGCCAGCAGTGTAGGAGAGGGGAACTATGGCTACACCTTC CASSVGEGNYGYTF
TRBJ1-5 TRBV27 NA NA TGTGCCAGCAGCACCCCGGACGCTTTTGGGCAGCCCCAGCATTTT CASSTPDAFGQPQHF
TRBJ1-5 TRBV27 NA once TGTGCCAGCAGAGGCCCAGGTATCAATCAGCCCCAGCATTTT CASRGPGINQPQHF
TRBJ1-5 TRBV28 NA NA TGTGCCAGCAGCCCTACCCGTCGGACAGCCTATCAGCCCCAGCATTTT CASSPTRRTAYQPQHF
TRBJ2-7 TRBV10-3 TRBD1 NA TGTGCCAGCAGGACAGGATCCTACGAGCAGTACTTC CASRTGSYEQYF
TRBJ2-1 TRBV10-1 NA few TGCGCCAGCAGTGAGTTTGGGCCAGCCGTCAATGAGCAGTTCTTC CASSEFGPAVNEQFF
TRBJ2-1 TRBV5-1 TRBD2 NA TGCGCCAGCAGCTTGATGGTGGGAGGGAATGAGCAGTTCTTC CASSLMVGGNEQFF
TRBJ1-5 TRBV9 TRBD1 NA TGTGCCAGCAGCGCGACAGGGTGGGACAATCAGCCCCAGCATTTT CASSATGWDNQPQHF
TRBJ2-7 TRBV5-8 TRBD1 NA TGTGCCAGCCGGCCAAGGGGGCTATACGAGCAGTACTTC CASRPRGLYEQYF
TRBJ2-2 TRBV5-1 NA NA TGCGCCAGCAGCATACGGACAGCCAACACCGGGGAGCTGTTTTTT CASSIRTANTGELFF
TRBJ2-1 TRBV4-1 NA many TGCGCCAGCTCGGAACAAGGGACTTTAGAGCAGTTCTTC CASSEQGTLEQFF
TRBJ2-1 TRBV2 TRBD1 NA TGTGCCAGCAGTGGACAGGGGGCGGCGGACAATGAGCAGTTCTTC CASSGQGAADNEQFF
TRBJ2-5 TRBV5-1 NA NA TGCGCCAGCAGCTTGGGCGGTTTGACGCAGGAGACCCAGTACTTC CASSLGGLTQETQYF
TRBJ1-5 TRBV2 NA once TGTGCCAGCAGGAGGACGGAGTATAGCAATCAGCCCCAGCATTTT CASRRTEYSNQPQHF
TRBJ2-7 TRBV6-5 NA NA TGTGCCAGCAGTCGACAGGTTACCTCCTACGAGCAGTACTTC CASSRQVTSYEQYF
TRBJ2-1 TRBV7-6 TRBD2 NA TGTGCCAGCAGCTCGGGGGAGGGGAGCTACAATGAGCAGTTCTTC CASSSGEGSYNEQFF
TRBJ1-1 TRBV19 NA NA TGTGCCAGTAGTAAAAGTGGGGACTCCGAAGCTTTCTTT CASSKSGDSEAFF
TRBJ2-3 TRBV11-3 NA NA TGTGCCAGCAGCCCCCAGGGTGGGGATACGCAGTATTTT CASSPQGGDTQYF
TRBJ2-7 TRBV5-5 TRBD2 NA TGTGCCAGCAGCTCAGGACTAGCGGGCTTGTCCTACGAGCAGTACTTC CASSSGLAGLSYEQYF
TRBJ1-3 TRBV25-1 TRBD1 few TGTGCCAGCAGTGATCTGACAGGGAGTAGAAACACCATATATTTT CASSDLTGSRNTIYF
TRBJ2-5 TRBV6-1 NA NA TGTGCCACCCCAATTGGAAGGGGCAAGGGGGAGACCCAGTACTTC CATPIGRGKGETQYF
TRBJ2-7 TRBV6-6 TRBD2 NA TGTGCCAGCAGTTACGGCGGGAGGGCCTCCGAGCAGTACTTC CASSYGGRASEQYF
TRBJ2-2 TRBV5-1 TRBD2 NA TGCGCCAGCAGCTTGGCTAGCGGGAGCCTCACCGGGGAGCTGTTTTTT CASSLASGSLTGELFF
TRBJ1-3 TRBV2 NA NA TGTGCCAGCAGTGCGACCTATTCCTCTGGAAACACCATATATTTT CASSATYSSGNTIYF